This TCR beta chain was captured by sequencing in a study of T cells in Graves' hyperthyroidism and ophthalmopathy. Findings and limits, study-wide: Most expanded thyroid clonotypes above 0.001 recurred in blood.

TCR beta CDR3 region amplification was performed from RNA transcripts. The HTBI set primed first-round TCR CDR3 RT-PCR. MiXCR was run by TCRdb on the multiplex PCR reads, yielding one entry per CDR3 protein. Of 450,000 to 650,000 distinct CDR3 sequences in the sample, around 21% were seen once. Trimming cost V 5 bases and J 4 bases, with 8 bases left between them. This CDR3 has 13 residues. Germline lookup yields CDR1 MNHEY and CDR2 SVGEGT. This clonotype came up many times. Antigen: not known. The TCR originated in a young man with Graves' hyperthyroidism. The J gene is TRBJ2-2, the V gene TRBV6-2 or TRBV6-3; D is unresolved. Sequencing used blood. CDR3 sequence: CASSTLITGELFF. The CDR3, as DNA: TGTGCCAGCAGTACCCTAATCACCGGGGAGCTGTTTTTT.